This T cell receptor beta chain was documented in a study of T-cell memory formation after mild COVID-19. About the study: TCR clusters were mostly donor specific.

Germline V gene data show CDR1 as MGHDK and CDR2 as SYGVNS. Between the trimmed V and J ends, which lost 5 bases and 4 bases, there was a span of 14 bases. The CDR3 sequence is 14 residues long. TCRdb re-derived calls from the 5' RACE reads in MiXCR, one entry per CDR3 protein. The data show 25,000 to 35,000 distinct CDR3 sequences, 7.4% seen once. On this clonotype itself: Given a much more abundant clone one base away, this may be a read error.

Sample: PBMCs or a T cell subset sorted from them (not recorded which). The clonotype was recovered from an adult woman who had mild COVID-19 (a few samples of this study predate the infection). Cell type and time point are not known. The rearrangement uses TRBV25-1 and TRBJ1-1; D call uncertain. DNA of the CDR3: TGTGCCAGCAGTCCCCCAGCTTTGAGCACTGAAGCTTTCTTT. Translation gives CASSPPALSTEAFF.